Presented here are 11 T cell receptor beta chains from one specimen sequenced in a study of regulatory T cells in long-lasting Graves disease. Documented time point: newly diagnosed GD, antithyroid drugs for less than 3 months. Generation of the TCR library employed RNA extracted from PBMCs. TCR beta libraries were built with iRepertoire HTBI primers and Arm-PCR of CDR3 regions. Each CDR3 protein gets one entry after TCRdb re-called the multiplex PCR reads with MiXCR. The table records 350,000 to 400,000 distinct CDR3 sequences, about 16% of them present only once. The sequencing here drew on peripheral blood mononuclear cells (PBMCs), taken at new diagnosis, from a patient treated with antithyroid drugs. Receptor source: a female donor with Graves disease.

The gene calls are TRBV28 and TRBJ2-1, with unresolved D. The CDR3 length is 14 residues. The V and J ends lost 7 bases and 1 base respectively, with 11 bases between them. CDR1 MDHEN and CDR2 SYDVKM come from the germline V gene. CDR3 amino acids: CASTGLESYNEQFF. The CDR3, as DNA: TGTGCCAGCACCGGGCTAGAATCCTACAATGAGCAGTTCTTC.

The V and J genes are TRBV5-5 and TRBJ1-4, with 7 bases fitting TRBD1. J gave up 6 bases and V 4 bases, and 9 bases lay outside the gene matches. This CDR3 comprises 15 residues. Germline loops: CDR1 SGHKS, CDR2 YYEKEE (reference sequence). The CDR3 coding sequence is TGTGCCAGCAGCGGAACGACAGGGAACCATGAAAAACTGTTTTTT. Residues: CASSGTTGNHEKLFF. Based on the CDR3 plus reference TRBV5-5 and TRBJ1-4, the full variable domain is DAGVTQSPTHLIKTRGQQVTLRCSPISGHKSVSWYQQVLGQGPQFIFQYYEKEERGRGNFPDRFSARQFPNYSSELNVNALLLGDSALYLCASSGTTGNHEKLFFGSGTQLSVL.

This clonotype showed up many times. The CDR3 DNA sequence: TGCAGTGCTCGTCCCGGGACTAGCGGGATTACCTACGAGCAGTACTTC. Encoded protein: CSARPGTSGITYEQYF. The rearrangement links TRBV20-1 to TRBJ2-7, with 13 nucleotides matching TRBD2. The germline CDR1 and CDR2 sequences are DFQATT and SNEGSKA (reference sequence). The V and J ends lost 5 bases and 2 bases, in that order; junction bases with no gene match: 9. CDR3 length: 16 amino acids.

The chain employs TRBV2 and TRBJ1-3; 8 bases match TRBD1. CDR1 and CDR2 from the germline V gene are SNHLY and FYNNEI. V lost 6 bases to trimming and J lost 1 base; unmatched junction nucleotides: 8. This CDR3 contains 16 residues. The CDR3 protein is CASSLGQVLSGNTIYF. DNA of the CDR3: TGTGCCAGCAGCCTGGGACAGGTATTATCTGGAAACACCATATATTTT.

This clonotype was observed at least ten times. V is TRBV7-2 and J is TRBJ2-1, with D unclear. This CDR3 spans 13 amino acids. The V and J ends lost 2 bases and 7 bases respectively, with 9 bases between them. CDR1 and CDR2 (germline): SGHTA, FQGNSA. Here the CDR3 reads CASSLRDPNEQFF. The CDR3 region has the DNA TGTGCCAGCAGCTTACGTGATCCGAATGAGCAGTTCTTC.

The CDR3 region is CSVGPTGGGASEQYF. The CDR3 bases are TGCAGCGTTGGGCCGACCGGTGGGGGAGCGTCCGAGCAGTACTTC. The J gene is TRBJ2-7, the V gene TRBV29-1; D may match TRBD1 or TRBD2 (5 bases each). The CDR3 is made up of 15 amino acids. Germline values: CDR1 SQVTM, CDR2 ANQGSEA. V shed 4 bases and J shed 6 bases, with 22 bases lying between them.

This clonotype was observed many times. The chain links TRBV20-1 to TRBJ2-7; D perhaps matches TRBD1 (6 bases). Germline CDR1 and CDR2: DFQATT and SNEGSKA (reference sequence). The CDR3 has 14 residues. The V end was cut by 3 bases, the J end by 7 bases, with 19 bases between. In DNA, the CDR3 is TGCAGTGCTAGGTCCAGGGACACCCTCGGGGAGCAGTACTTC. Its protein product is CSARSRDTLGEQYF.

This clonotype has at least ten counts. This chain connects TRBV28 to TRBJ2-2; D not certain. The CDR3 length is 13 residues. CDR1 is MDHEN, CDR2 SYDVKM, per germline. The V and J ends lost 3 bases and 6 bases respectively, with 8 bases between them. DNA for the CDR3: TGTGCCAGCAGTTTGAACAACCCCGGGGAGCTGTTTTTT. Translation: CASSLNNPGELFF.

The genes are TRBV6-1 and TRBJ2-4; 8 bases align to TRBD1. With V trimmed by 10 bases and J by 0 bases, 20 bases remained unmatched. CDR1 and CDR2 from the germline V gene are MNHNS and SASEGT. The CDR3 length is 19 residues. The CDR3 loop reads CATYVPGQEANLAKNIQYF. In DNA, the CDR3 is TGTGCCACCTACGTCCCGGGACAGGAGGCGAATCTAGCCAAAAACATTCAGTACTTC.

The rearrangement uses TRBV12-3 or TRBV12-4 and TRBJ2-2; the D gene is possibly TRBD1 (6 bases). V was clipped by 8 bases and J by 1 base, with 17 bases between them. CDR3 length equals 16 residues. The CDR3 region has the DNA TGTGCCAGCGTCCTCAGGGGTATGGGGAACACCGGGGAGCTGTTTTTT. Residues: CASVLRGMGNTGELFF.

This clonotype was observed at least ten times. The genes are TRBV19 and TRBJ2-5; tentative D call: TRBD1 (7 bases). This CDR3 region has 18 residues. Germline V lookup: CDR1 LNHDA, CDR2 SQIVND (reference sequence). V lost 3 bases and J lost 5, with 25 bases in between. CDR3 residues: CASSMGGQAFMEGETQYF. DNA of the CDR3: TGTGCCAGTAGTATGGGAGGACAGGCTTTTATGGAGGGGGAGACCCAGTACTTC.